This is a list of T cell receptor beta chains from one sample in a study of siplizumab effects on memory and regulatory T cells. TCRdb's copy holds only in-frame clones and misses some; the assay was immunoSEQ multiplex PCR. The repertoire includes about 40,000 clones, 89% of them detected once, and roughly 0.25% sits in the top ten. The sequencing sample was made of naive CD4+ T cells sorted from blood. All receptors come from a human donor in good health. CDR3s include the opening cysteine and the closing phenylalanine or tryptophan. D genes are given only for firm matches. Clone size is shown for a subset of rows, as once, few, many or a class of expanded clone.

NA | NA | TRBJ2-7 | TRBV18 | TGTGCCAGCTCACAAAAGCCTTGGGACCTCGAGCAGTACTTC | CASSQKPWDLEQYF
NA | NA | TRBJ2-5 | TRBV7-8 | TGTGCCAGCAGCTCAGGGACCCCAGGGACCCAGTACTTC | CASSSGTPGTQYF
NA | few | TRBJ1-5 | TRBV7-9 | TGTGCCAGCAGCTTTACACCGGATAGCAATCAGCCCCAGCATTTT | CASSFTPDSNQPQHF
NA | NA | TRBJ1-4 | TRBV19 | TGTGCCAGTAGTATAGTCAGTGAAAAACTGTTTTTT | CASSIVSEKLFF
TRBD1 | NA | TRBJ2-7 | TRBV6-5 | TGTGCCAGCAGTTCAGGGACAGGGACCTACGAGCAGTACTTC | CASSSGTGTYEQYF
NA | NA | TRBJ1-2 | TRBV18 | TGTGCCAGCTCGCCCCGGGGCGGTAACTATGGCTACACCTTC | CASSPRGGNYGYTF
TRBD1 | NA | TRBJ1-1 | TRBV6-6 | TGTGCCAGCAGTTACGAACAGGGGAGAGCTTTCTTT | CASSYEQGRAFF
NA | NA | TRBJ2-7 | TRBV7-8 | TGTGCCAGCAGCCCCGCCGTAGGGTACGAGCAGTACTTC | CASSPAVGYEQYF
NA | NA | TRBJ2-3 | TRBV20-1 | TGCAGTGCTAGCAGGGCAGATACGCAGTATTTT | CSASRADTQYF
NA | NA | TRBJ2-5 | TRBV6-1 | TGTGCCAGCAGTGAAGGCTACTTGGAGACCCAGTACTTC | CASSEGYLETQYF
TRBD1 | NA | TRBJ1-2 | TRBV5-6 | TGTGCCAGCAGATCACTTTTGCGCAGGGGGTCTAACTATGGCTACACCTTC | CASRSLLRRGSNYGYTF
NA | NA | TRBJ2-7 | TRBV6-5 | TGTGCCAGCAGTCCCCTGGGGACCGGTAGGGACGAGCAGTACTTC | CASSPLGTGRDEQYF
TRBD1 | NA | TRBJ1-2 | TRBV7-2 | TGTGCCAGCAGCTTAGCAGGGGGCCAAAACGCTTATGGCTACACCTTC | CASSLAGGQNAYGYTF
TRBD2 | NA | TRBJ2-1 | TRBV18 | TGTGCCAGCTCACCAGGGGCAAGGGTAGCGGGGCAGTTCTTC | CASSPGARVAGQFF
TRBD2 | NA | TRBJ2-3 | TRBV5-4 | TGTGCCAGCAGCATCGGGACTAGCGGTAGCACAGATACGCAGTATTTT | CASSIGTSGSTDTQYF
NA | NA | TRBJ2-1 | TRBV9 | TGTGCCAGCAGCGTTTTAACTTCGAATGAGCAGTTCTTC | CASSVLTSNEQFF
TRBD2 | NA | TRBJ2-1 | TRBV4-2 | TGTGCCAGCAGCCAGGACGGGACTAGCGGATACAATGAGCAGTTCTTC | CASSQDGTSGYNEQFF
TRBD1 | NA | TRBJ2-7 | TRBV18 | TGTGCCAGCTCACCACCGGCAGGGGGCGACGAGCAGTACTTC | CASSPPAGGDEQYF